The source of this T cell receptor beta chain is a study of cytomegalovirus exposure and HLA in healthy donors. Overall study results and limits: Most of the TCR beta V segments (in an earlier analysis) were productive either about 87% or about 30% of the time.

About this clone itself: Its target is unknown.

Researchers ran the PCR with 60 Vbeta and 13 Jbeta primers. Clones were read by immunoSEQ multiplex PCR, and TCRdb kept only the in-frame ones, dropping some. This sample has 46,000 or so clones; about two thirds occur once, and the top ten carry 12%. The sequence was collected from a man aged 60-69 years in good health and CMV-seropositive. Sequenced sample: PBMCs.

The CDR3 DNA follows: TGTGCCTGGAGTGTACTAGCGAACACCGGGGAGCTGTTTTTT. The encoded protein is CAWSVLANTGELFF. The chain carries TRBV30 and TRBJ2-2; a weak D match, TRBD2 (5 bases). The CDR3 has 14 residues. Germline CDR1 and CDR2: GTSNPN and SVGIG (reference sequence). V was trimmed by 0 bases and J by 0 bases, leaving 5 bases between them.